The present TCR beta chain was sequenced within a study of molecular identifiers for immune sequencing clone quantification. This clonotype appeared many times. The CD8+CD4-CCR7+CD45RA+ phenotype defined the sorted naive CD8 T cells. TCRdb independently ran MiXCR on the PCR reads; one entry per CDR3 protein. The sample yields 70,000 to 95,000 distinct CDR3 sequences, 19% seen once. Between the trimmed V and J ends, which lost 0 bases and 2 bases, there was a span of 14 bases. Germline V gene data show CDR1 as LGHDT and CDR2 as YNNKEL (reference sequence). The CDR3 runs 16 residues. The chain carries TRBV3-1 and TRBJ2-7; D may be TRBD1 (6 bases). Sample: naive CD8+ T cells from blood, with Jurkat cell RNA spiked in. Subset here: FACS-sorted CD8+CD4-CCR7+CD45RA+ naive T cells. This TCR came from a human donor in good health. Some libraries in this study had Jurkat cell RNA spiked in. The CDR3 loop reads CASSQEWGPKPYEQYF. CDR3 DNA: TGTGCCAGCAGCCAAGAGTGGGGGCCCAAACCCTACGAGCAGTACTTC.